Below are 6 T cell receptor beta chains sequenced from a single sample in a study of CD8+ T cells in alopecia areata. Extraction and reverse transcription of RNA yielded cDNA as the sequencing template. Produced via immunoSEQ multiplex PCR; TCRdb's table is partial and in-frame only. Of 150,000 to 200,000 clones in the sample, roughly 60% are singletons; the top ten hold 1%. Treatment defined: oral pan-JAK inhibitor, 5-10 mg twice daily. The starting material was CD4+ T cells sorted from blood, obtained at week 24, from a patient treated with tofacitinib. These receptors originate from a human donor with alopecia areata.

The genes are TRBV30 and TRBJ2-5; 13 positions match TRBD2. The CDR3 has 14 amino acids. V lost 5 bases, J lost 3 bases, and 3 bases stayed unmatched. Germline CDR1 GTSNPN, CDR2 SVGIG (reference sequence). In DNA form, the CDR3 reads TGTGCCTGGGGGACTAGCGGGGCCAAAGAGACCCAGTACTTC. The encoded protein is CAWGTSGAKETQYF.

The genes are TRBV30 and TRBJ2-3; D not certain. The germline V and J ends were trimmed by 3 bases and 7 bases, with 14 bases remaining between them. The length of the CDR3 is 13 residues. CDR1 GTSNPN and CDR2 SVGIG come from the germline V gene (reference sequence). DNA for the CDR3: TGTGCCTGGAGCATAAGTCCCCGCAATACGCAGTATTTT. Its protein product is CAWSISPRNTQYF.

The rearrangement uses TRBV29-1 and TRBJ2-3; 9 bases agree with TRBD1. This CDR3 region has 13 residues. Germline lookup yields CDR1 SQVTM and CDR2 ANQGSEA. In DNA form, the CDR3 reads TGCGCCAGACCGGGACAGGGTACAGATACGCAGTATTTT. Translated: CARPGQGTDTQYF.

The chain joins TRBV9 to TRBJ2-1; D might be TRBD2 (6 bases). Deletions cut 0 bases from V and 5 bases from J, with 15 bases between. The CDR3 has 16 amino acids. Germline-derived CDR1 and CDR2 are SGDLS and YYNGEE. CDR3: CASSVAHSGVDNEQFF. The DNA for the CDR3 is TGTGCCAGCAGCGTAGCCCATAGCGGTGTTGACAATGAGCAGTTCTTC.

The gene calls are TRBV7-6 and TRBJ2-5; 11 positions agree with TRBD2. The CDR3 contains 17 residues. Germline assignment: CDR1 SGHVS and CDR2 FNYEAQ. J was trimmed by 5 bases and V by 4 bases; bases with no gene match: 12. In DNA form, the CDR3 reads TGTGCCAGCAGCTCCGGACTAGCGGGCCCACTAGGGGAGACCCAGTACTTC. This encodes CASSSGLAGPLGETQYF. The full variable domain, its missing parts supplied by reference TRBV7-6 and TRBJ2-5, is GAGVSQSPRYKVTKRGQDVALRCDPISGHVSLYWYRQALGQGPEFLTYFNYEAQQDKSGLPNDRFSAERPEGSISTLTIQRTEQRDSAMYRCASSSGLAGPLGETQYFGPGTRLLVL.

The rearrangement joins TRBV5-1 to TRBJ1-4; no reliable D call. CDR3 size: 16 residues. Germline V gene sequence: CDR1 SGHRS, CDR2 YFSETQ. The V end was cut by 4 bases, the J end by 5 bases, with 18 bases between. The CDR3 spells CASSLGVGVGNEKLFF. As DNA, the CDR3 is TGCGCCAGCAGCCTAGGAGTCGGGGTAGGGAATGAAAAACTGTTTTTT.